Following are 20 T cell receptor beta chains from one sample sequenced in a study of blood T cell repertoires in COVID-19. Produced via immunoSEQ multiplex PCR; TCRdb's table is partial and in-frame only. The sample yields fewer than 200,000 clones, roughly 85% seen once. Sequencing used PBMCs or T cells enriched from blood (not recorded which). All receptors come from a woman between 18 and 29 years old who had recovered from COVID-19.

This chain links TRBV25-1 with TRBJ1-3, with D unclear. Germline CDR1 reads MGHDK; CDR2 reads SYGVNS. Trimming pared 4 bases from V and 0 bases from J, leaving 7 bases between. The CDR3 is made up of 14 amino acids. The CDR3: CASSATASGNTIYF. CDR3 DNA sequence: TGTGCCAGCAGTGCAACAGCCTCTGGAAACACCATATATTTT.

This clone was counted only a few times. V is TRBV27 and J is TRBJ2-7, with 10 bases identical to TRBD2. The trim removed 3 bases at V and 1 base at J, leaving 3 bases unmatched. Germline V CDR1 and CDR2: MNHEY, SMNVEV (reference sequence). CDR3 size: 15 residues. The CDR3 reads CASSFTSGTSYEQYF. The CDR3 DNA reads TGTGCCAGCAGTTTCACTAGCGGGACGTCCTACGAGCAGTACTTC.

The rearrangement links TRBV30 to TRBJ2-7, with TRBD2 as a possible D gene (6 bases). In germline, CDR1 is GTSNPN, CDR2 SVGIG (reference sequence). V lost 1 base, J lost 5 bases, and 15 bases lay in between. The CDR3 extends over 14 amino acids. CDR3 DNA: TGTGCCTGGAGTGGAGGCGGGACCGCCCACGAGCAGTACTTC. This codes for CAWSGGGTAHEQYF.

This clone was recorded once. The rearrangement links TRBV2 to TRBJ1-5; TRBD1 might be the D (6 bases). The V end lost 2 bases, the J end lost 8 bases, and 16 bases lay between the germline ends. From germline, CDR1 is SNHLY and CDR2 FYNNEI. The CDR3 length is 15 residues. The DNA of the CDR3 is TGTGCCAGCAGTGAATCAGGGGCAGTACGTGAGCCCCAGCATTTT. Its protein product is CASSESGAVREPQHF. The full variable domain, completed using reference TRBV2 and TRBJ1-5, is EPEVTQTPSHQVTQMGQEVILRCVPISNHLYFYWYRQILGQKVEFLVSFYNNEISEKSEIFDDQFSVERPDGSNFTLKIRSTKLEDSAMYFCASSESGAVREPQHFGDGTRLSIL.

The gene calls are TRBV7-2 and TRBJ2-1; TRBD2 aligns across 9 bases. V lost 4 bases, J lost 6 bases, and 13 bases stayed unmatched. The CDR3 is made up of 17 amino acids. CDR1 SGHTA and CDR2 FQGNSA come from the germline V gene. CDR3 sequence reads: CASSSRLSGRKGNEQFF. The CDR3, as DNA: TGTGCCAGCAGCTCGCGTCTTAGCGGGAGAAAAGGCAATGAGCAGTTCTTC.

This clone occurred many times. The chain has TRBV2 and TRBJ2-1; TRBD2 matches at 7 bases. The V gene end was trimmed by 5 bases and the J gene end by 0 bases; junction bases not matched to a gene: 7. CDR1 is SNHLY and CDR2 is FYNNEI in the germline V gene. The CDR3 consists of 16 residues. The CDR3 DNA is TGTGCCAGCAGTCCCTCACTAGCGAGCTCCTACAATGAGCAGTTCTTC. Translation gives CASSPSLASSYNEQFF. Complete variable domain (other parts from reference TRBV2 and TRBJ2-1): EPEVTQTPSHQVTQMGQEVILRCVPISNHLYFYWYRQILGQKVEFLVSFYNNEISEKSEIFDDQFSVERPDGSNFTLKIRSTKLEDSAMYFCASSPSLASSYNEQFFGPGTRLTVL.

The chain's CDR3 is CASSFSTDTQYF. For the CDR3, the DNA is TGTGCCAGCAGCTTTTCAACAGATACGCAGTATTTT. The V call is TRBV7-9, the J call TRBJ2-3; the D is unclear. This CDR3 region has 12 residues. Germline CDR1 SEHNR, CDR2 FQNEAQ (reference sequence). The V and J ends lost 3 bases and 3 bases respectively, with 4 bases between them.

The gene calls are TRBV5-4 and TRBJ1-2, with TRBD1 matching 10 bases. The CDR3 has 15 amino acids. In germline, CDR1 is SGHNT, CDR2 YYREEE (reference sequence). V shed 4 bases, J shed 4 bases, and the junction held 7 bases outside the gene matches. DNA for the CDR3: TGTGCCAGCAGCATAGACAGGGGGCTCACCTATGGCTACACCTTC. This codes for CASSIDRGLTYGYTF.

The chain recombines TRBV27 with TRBJ1-3, with D possibly being TRBD1 (6 bases). The ends were cut back, 6 bases at V and 1 base at J, with 10 bases in the middle. The V gene's germline CDR1 is MNHEY and CDR2 SMNVEV (reference sequence). The CDR3 length is 14 residues. CDR3 coding DNA: TGTGCCAGCAGCCGAGACAGGTCTGGAAACACCATATATTTT. Residues: CASSRDRSGNTIYF.

The V gene is TRBV29-1, the J gene TRBJ1-2; TRBD1 matches 7 bases. V was clipped by 7 bases and J by 5 bases; unmatched bases: 4. This CDR3 is 11 amino acids long. Germline V gene data show CDR1 as SQVTM and CDR2 as ANQGSEA. CDR3 sequence (DNA): TGCAGCGGAGGGACAGATTATGGCTACACCTTC. It codes for CSGGTDYGYTF.

The chain uses TRBV9 and TRBJ2-5, with D perhaps TRBD1 (5 bases). Trimming removed 4 bases at V and 5 bases at J, with 15 bases between. This CDR3 has 14 residues. CDR1 SGDLS and CDR2 YYNGEE come from the germline V gene. For the CDR3, the DNA is TGTGCCAGCAGCCCCCCAGGGATCGGGGAGACCCAGTACTTC. As protein: CASSPPGIGETQYF.

The chain employs TRBV28 and TRBJ1-1; 9 bases line up with TRBD1. Germline V CDR1 and CDR2: MDHEN, SYDVKM. This CDR3 contains 17 residues. Germline trimming cut 2 bases from V and 1 base from J; bases unmatched to any gene: 8. The CDR3 nucleotides read TGTGCCAGCAGTTTAACGCTTGGGACAGGGACGAACACTGAAGCTTTCTTT. As protein: CASSLTLGTGTNTEAFF.

The chain links TRBV4-3 to TRBJ2-3; 7 bases are a match to TRBD1. The CDR3 length is 16 residues. V was pared by 4 bases and J by 1 base, with 8 bases of the junction left unmatched. Looked up from germline, CDR1 is LGHNA and CDR2 is YSLEER. The CDR3 region has the DNA TGCGCCAGCAGCCCAGGGGGAGTCCGGGGCACAGATACGCAGTATTTT. Translation: CASSPGGVRGTDTQYF.

V gene TRBV6-5 combines with J gene TRBJ2-7, with D possibly matching TRBD1 (6 bases). The length of the CDR3 is 15 residues. Trimming took off 7 bases at V and 0 bases at J, with 16 bases between the two ends. Germline assignment: CDR1 MNHEY and CDR2 SVGAGI. In DNA form, the CDR3 reads TGTGCCAGCACGGGCCAGGACAGAAGCTCCTACGAGCAGTACTTC. The encoded protein is CASTGQDRSSYEQYF.

The sample holds a few counts of this clone. The chain combines TRBV4-2 with TRBJ2-1; 11 bases fit TRBD2. Germline CDR1 and CDR2: LGHNA and YNFKEQ. There are 15 residues in the CDR3. V lost 4 bases, J lost 4 bases, and 3 bases stayed unmatched. For the CDR3, the DNA is TGTGCCAGCAGCCCGAGACTAGCGGGATACAATGAGCAGTTCTTC. Protein product: CASSPRLAGYNEQFF.

The chain uses TRBV6-5 and TRBJ1-2; TRBD1 agrees at 8 bases. The germline CDR1 and CDR2 sequences are MNHEY and SVGAGI. Trimming took 3 bases from V and 6 from J; bases not matched to a gene: 12. This CDR3 is 16 amino acids long. CDR3 in DNA: TGTGCCAGCAGTTATGACCCAGGGGGCGGTAGGAATGGCTACACCTTC. Protein: CASSYDPGGGRNGYTF.

The rearrangement links TRBV11-2 to TRBJ2-5; the D gene is possibly TRBD2 (5 bases). This CDR3 spans 15 amino acids. Trimming took 1 base from V and 5 from J, leaving 14 bases between them. Germline assignment: CDR1 SGHAT and CDR2 FQNNGV. CDR3 amino acids: CASSLALDGSETQYF. CDR3 in DNA: TGTGCCAGCAGCTTAGCACTAGACGGTTCTGAGACCCAGTACTTC.

The chain carries TRBV28 and TRBJ1-5; TRBD1 aligns across 8 bases. Per germline, CDR1 MDHEN and CDR2 SYDVKM. J was trimmed by 6 bases and V by 5 bases; bases with no gene match: 9. The CDR3 sequence is 15 residues long. The CDR3 sequence: CASSILQGASQPQHF. In DNA, the CDR3 is TGTGCCAGCAGTATTCTTCAGGGGGCAAGTCAGCCCCAGCATTTT.

Comment on this clone: The junction departs from the called germline gene at one end, perhaps through a read error. This chain uses TRBV11-3 with TRBJ2-3, with D maybe TRBD2 (6 bases). Germline lookup yields CDR1 SGHNT and CDR2 YENEEA. This CDR3 contains 13 residues. The CDR3 DNA sequence: TGTGCCAGCAGCCAAACCCCTGGCACTAGCTGCGTCTTT. This codes for CASSQTPGTSCVF.

CDR3 DNA sequence: TGTGCCAGCAGTGACGATGGGGCCACCATATATTTT. This sequence encodes CASSDDGATIYF. The genes are TRBV6-4 and TRBJ1-3; D is possibly TRBD1 (5 bases). CDR3 length: 12 amino acids. V was clipped by 2 bases and J by 9 bases, with 8 bases between them. Germline assignment: CDR1 MRHNA and CDR2 SNTAGT.